This TCR beta chain was recorded in a study of blood T cells in healthy people across ages. A J-beta primer mix and a sample-barcoded 5' primer were used in a second PCR of roughly 6 to 11 cycles. TCRdb passed the 5' RACE reads through MiXCR, listing each CDR3 protein once. The table lists about 1,800,000 distinct CDR3 sequences, 28% of them singletons. This clonotype was counted only a few times. The CDR3 length is 16 residues. From germline, CDR1 is SGDLS and CDR2 YYNGEE. This TCR came from a woman in her thirties in good health. The J gene is TRBJ2-4, the V gene TRBV9; TRBD2 matches at 8 bases. Gene TRBJ2-5 matches the end of the DNA better, so the J call may be wrong. The specimen sequenced was blood. Written as DNA, the CDR3 is TGTGCCAGCAGCGTAGATGGCGGGGGGATCGAGAAGACCCAGTACTTC. As protein: CASSVDGGGIEKTQYF.